The T cell receptor beta chain under discussion was sequenced for a study of cytomegalovirus exposure and HLA in healthy donors. Overall study findings and caveats: Accurate prediction of HLA-A and HLA-B alleles (for most subjects) was reportedly achieved from TCR beta sequences.

The PCR used 60 Vbeta and 13 Jbeta primers. Sequencing used immunoSEQ multiplex PCR; TCRdb keeps in-frame clones, though not all of them. The sample lists under 200,000 clones; more than 60% were seen once. Comment on this clone: Its cognate antigen is unknown.

The CDR3 covers 16 residues. Germline values: CDR1 MGHRA, CDR2 YSYEKL. With 0 bases clipped from V and 9 bases from J, the junction kept 10 bases outside the gene matches. Sequencing was performed on PBMCs. J is TRBJ1-1 and V is TRBV4-1; 10 bases agree with TRBD1. This TCR derives from a woman between 50 and 59 years old in good health and CMV-seropositive. In nucleotides, the CDR3 is TGCGCCAGCAGCCAAGAAGGTGGGGACAGGGGTGGCCAAGCTTTCTTT. Amino acid sequence: CASSQEGGDRGGQAFF.